A few counts support the clone carrying this T cell receptor beta chain. Its antigen is as yet unknown. These data are taken from a study of read filtering for tumor transcriptome and immune sequencing. Study-level information: Among patients, 17 were male and around 13 female, aged 47 to 80 (mean approximately 60). Study-wide findings and caveats: Correlation between methods rose after single-read clonotypes were removed.

This library used around 0.4 ug RNA and molecular barcoded adaptors spanning alpha/delta and beta/gamma chains. TCRdb ran MiXCR on the reads and lists one entry per CDR3 protein. The repertoire has about 93,000 distinct CDR3 sequences, roughly a fifth of them found once; the top ten carry about 10%. V was clipped by 0 bases and J by 8 bases, with 18 bases between them. The CDR3 has 16 residues. The germline CDR1 and CDR2 sequences are SGHAT and FQNNGV. The chain links TRBV11-2 to TRBJ2-3; D call uncertain. The sequenced sample consisted of a population of CD138-negative cells sorted from bone marrow. This TCR was sampled from a donor aged 40 or over with multiple myeloma. CDR3 loop: CASSLDLSRNIATQYF. The CDR3 nucleotides are TGTGCCAGCAGCTTAGATTTGAGCCGGAACATAGCTACGCAGTATTTT.